The next 18 T cell receptor beta chains were all read from a single sample in a study of blood T cell repertoires in COVID-19. The assay was immunoSEQ multiplex PCR, and TCRdb's table has in-frame clones only and misses some. The sample has roughly 190,000 clones, 82% seen once. The material sequenced was peripheral blood. These receptors originate from a woman in her fifties or sixties with COVID-19, enrolled during active disease.

The sample holds a few counts of this clone. The chain carries TRBV5-6 and TRBJ2-2, with a weak D call TRBD1 (6 bases). Germline V gene data show CDR1 as SGHDT and CDR2 as YYEEEE. V lost 2 bases to trimming and J lost 4 bases, with 9 bases between them. There are 14 residues in the CDR3. CDR3 sequence (DNA): TGTGCCAGCAGCTTATACAGGGCCACCGGGGAGCTGTTTTTT. Protein sequence: CASSLYRATGELFF.

The chain joins TRBV16 to TRBJ1-2; 7 nucleotides align to TRBD1. Germline assignment: CDR1 KGHSY and CDR2 FQNENV. The V segment lost 8 bases and the J segment 0 bases; nucleotides outside the gene matches: 9. This CDR3 contains 15 residues. Here the CDR3 reads CASGRDRGANYGYTF. Here the CDR3 DNA reads TGTGCCAGCGGCCGGGACAGAGGAGCTAACTATGGCTACACCTTC.

The V gene is TRBV24-1, the J gene TRBJ1-2; TRBD1 aligns across 9 bases. CDR1 and CDR2 from the germline V gene are KGHDR and SFDVKD. V shed 4 bases and J 7 bases; nucleotides not matched to a gene: 6. The CDR3 extends over 14 amino acids. CDR3 coding DNA: TGTGCCACCAGTGAATCGGGGACAGGGTTTGGCTACACCTTC. Translating gives CATSESGTGFGYTF.

This chain links TRBV30 with TRBJ2-7; D might be TRBD2 (6 bases). The CDR3 sequence is 13 residues long. Trimming left V 4 bases short and J 6 bases short, with 16 bases between. In germline, CDR1 is GTSNPN, CDR2 SVGIG (reference sequence). CDR3 region: CAWTHTWGGEQYF. CDR3 DNA sequence: TGTGCCTGGACTCATACTTGGGGAGGCGAGCAGTACTTC.

This chain links TRBV3-1 (or the pseudogene TRBV3-2) with TRBJ2-2; D may be TRBD1 (6 bases). The CDR3 has 15 amino acids. V dropped 1 base and J dropped 6 bases, with 12 bases sitting between them. From germline, CDR1 is LGHDT and CDR2 YNNKEL (reference sequence). CDR3 sequence reads: CASSQGSQGSGELFF. Here the CDR3 DNA reads TGTGCCAGCAGCCAAGGCTCACAGGGTTCCGGGGAGCTGTTTTTT.

The V call is TRBV15, the J call TRBJ2-2, with D possibly matching TRBD1 (6 bases). In germline, CDR1 is LNHNV, CDR2 YYDKDF (reference sequence). V was clipped by 0 bases and J by 5 bases, with 13 bases between them. The CDR3 has 16 amino acids. CDR3 protein: CATSRDIWGRTGELFF. Here the CDR3 DNA reads TGTGCCACCAGCAGAGATATATGGGGGCGAACCGGGGAGCTGTTTTTT.

The V call is TRBV5-1, the J call TRBJ2-7, with D tentatively TRBD2 (5 bases). V dropped 0 bases and J dropped 1 base, with 11 bases sitting between them. Germline CDR1 reads SGHRS; CDR2 reads YFSETQ. The CDR3 spans 15 residues. The CDR3, as DNA: TGCGCCAGCAGCTTGGATGAGGGTAGGTCCTACGAGCAGTACGTC. Its protein is CASSLDEGRSYEQYV.

The rearrangement joins TRBV13 to TRBJ1-1; 10 nucleotides agree with TRBD1. Germline CDR1 reads PRHDT; CDR2 reads FYEKMQ (reference sequence). CDR3 length: 14 residues. V lost 1 base, J lost 5 bases, and 1 base stayed unmatched. CDR3: CASSLVGQGTEAFF. CDR3 bases: TGTGCCAGCAGCTTAGTGGGACAGGGGACTGAAGCTTTCTTT.

The rearrangement links TRBV6-5 to TRBJ2-1; 9 positions match TRBD1. From germline, CDR1 is MNHEY and CDR2 SVGAGI. The CDR3 runs to 16 residues. With V trimmed by 4 bases and J by 9 bases, 13 bases remained unmatched. The CDR3 DNA reads as TGTGCCAGCAGTTTATCCGGGACAGGGTCTACATTTGAGCAGTTCTTC. Its translation is CASSLSGTGSTFEQFF.

This clone was counted a few times. This chain connects TRBV12-3 or TRBV12-4 to TRBJ1-1; D remains unclear. The CDR3 runs 13 residues. V was pared by 4 bases and J by 3 bases, with 9 bases between. The CDR3 reads CASSYASDTEAFF. CDR3 sequence (DNA): TGTGCCAGCAGTTACGCATCGGACACTGAAGCTTTCTTT.

The chain carries TRBV7-8 and TRBJ2-5, with D perhaps TRBD2 (6 bases). The length of the CDR3 is 16 residues. V gave up 3 bases and J gave up 3 bases, with 17 bases separating them. Germline V gene data show CDR1 as SGHVS and CDR2 as FQNEAQ. As DNA, the CDR3 is TGTGCCAGCAGCTTCGGGGCGGGGATCGCGAAAGAGACCCAGTACTTC. Protein sequence: CASSFGAGIAKETQYF.

V usage is TRBV6-5 and J usage is TRBJ1-5; no reliable D call. The CDR3 loop spans 14 amino acids. Looked up from germline, CDR1 is MNHEY and CDR2 is SVGAGI. V gave up 6 bases and J gave up 4 bases, with 13 bases separating them. The CDR3 bases are TGTGCCAGCAGCGTTCACGAGCTTAATCAGCCCCAGCATTTT. This translates into CASSVHELNQPQHF.

This sequence joins TRBV7-9 and TRBJ2-3; D might be TRBD1 (6 bases). Trimming took off 3 bases at V and 9 bases at J, with 10 bases between the two ends. Germline V lookup: CDR1 SEHNR, CDR2 FQNEAQ (reference sequence). The CDR3 spans 12 residues. In nucleotides, the CDR3 is TGTGCCAGCAGCTTCAGACAGGCGACGCAGTATTTT. Amino acid sequence: CASSFRQATQYF.

This clone was detected only once. J is TRBJ1-1 and V is TRBV5-1; maybe TRBD1 (5 bases). Trimming pared 4 bases from V and 3 bases from J, leaving 16 bases between. CDR3 length: 15 residues. Germline V CDR1 and CDR2: SGHRS, YFSETQ. The CDR3 nucleotides read TGCGCCAGCAGCGGAAACGTTTGGGGGGACACTGAAGCTTTCTTT. The encoded protein is CASSGNVWGDTEAFF.

The chain links TRBV30 to TRBJ1-1; 7 bases are a match to TRBD1. Germline V gives CDR1 GTSNPN, CDR2 SVGIG (reference sequence). The CDR3 spans 11 residues. V shed 1 base, J shed 7 bases, and the junction held 0 bases outside the gene matches. The CDR3 protein is CAWSGTGEAFF. CDR3 in DNA: TGTGCCTGGAGTGGGACAGGTGAAGCTTTCTTT.

The chain recombines TRBV25-1 with TRBJ2-5; 8 bases match TRBD2. The CDR3 loop spans 12 amino acids. CDR1 MGHDK and CDR2 SYGVNS come from the germline V gene. Trimming removed 4 bases from V and 5 bases from J; junction bases left unmatched: 0. CDR3 nucleotide sequence: TGTGCCAGCAGTGCGGGAGGGGAGACCCAGTACTTC. It yields the protein CASSAGGETQYF.

The chain combines TRBV28 with TRBJ1-1; 9 nucleotides match TRBD1. Germline assignment: CDR1 MDHEN and CDR2 SYDVKM. The J segment lost 6 bases and the V segment lost 6 bases, leaving 8 bases of the junction unmatched. This CDR3 comprises 14 residues. The CDR3 nucleotides are TGTGCCAGCAGACTTACAGGGGGCCCCTCTGAAGCTTTCTTT. Its protein product is CASRLTGGPSEAFF.

This clone was observed a few times. The chain recombines TRBV5-1 with TRBJ1-3; D not resolved. Germline V CDR1 and CDR2: SGHRS, YFSETQ. The V and J ends lost 0 bases and 0 bases respectively, with 13 bases between them. This CDR3 is built from 17 residues. CDR3 sequence (DNA): TGCGCCAGCAGCTTGGAAGCGACGGCGAGCTCTGGAAACACCATATATTTT. It encodes CASSLEATASSGNTIYF.